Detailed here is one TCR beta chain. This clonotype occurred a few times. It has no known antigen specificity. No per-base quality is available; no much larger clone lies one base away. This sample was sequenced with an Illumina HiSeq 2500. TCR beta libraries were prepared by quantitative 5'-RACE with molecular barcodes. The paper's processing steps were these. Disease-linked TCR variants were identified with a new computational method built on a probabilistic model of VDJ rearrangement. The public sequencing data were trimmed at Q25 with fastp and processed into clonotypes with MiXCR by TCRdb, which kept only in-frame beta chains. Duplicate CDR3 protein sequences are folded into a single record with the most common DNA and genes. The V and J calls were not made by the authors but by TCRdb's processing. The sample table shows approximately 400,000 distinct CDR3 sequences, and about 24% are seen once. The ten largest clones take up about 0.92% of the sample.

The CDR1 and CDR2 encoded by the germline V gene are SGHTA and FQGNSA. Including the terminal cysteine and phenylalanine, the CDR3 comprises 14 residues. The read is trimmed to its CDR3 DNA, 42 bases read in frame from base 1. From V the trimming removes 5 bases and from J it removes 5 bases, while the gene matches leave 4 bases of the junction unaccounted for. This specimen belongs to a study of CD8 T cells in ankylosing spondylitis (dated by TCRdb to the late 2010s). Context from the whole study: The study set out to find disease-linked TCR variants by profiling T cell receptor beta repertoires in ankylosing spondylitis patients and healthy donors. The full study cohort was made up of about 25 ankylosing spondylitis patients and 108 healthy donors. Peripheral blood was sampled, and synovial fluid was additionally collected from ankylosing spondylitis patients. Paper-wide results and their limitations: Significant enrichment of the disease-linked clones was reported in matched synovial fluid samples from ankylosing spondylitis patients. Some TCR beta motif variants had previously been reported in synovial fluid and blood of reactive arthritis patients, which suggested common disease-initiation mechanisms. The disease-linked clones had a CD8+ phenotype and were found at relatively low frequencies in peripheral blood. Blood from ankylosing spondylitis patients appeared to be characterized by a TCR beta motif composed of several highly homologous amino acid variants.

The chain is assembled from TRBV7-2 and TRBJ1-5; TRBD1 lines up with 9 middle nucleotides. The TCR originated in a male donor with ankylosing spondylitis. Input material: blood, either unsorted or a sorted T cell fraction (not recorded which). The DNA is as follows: TGTGCCAGCAGCCGAACAGGGGGCGATCAGCCCCAGCATTTT. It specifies CASSRTGGDQPQHF.